This note documents a single T cell receptor (beta chain) sequence. This specimen comes from a study of blood T cell repertoires in COVID-19. Study background: PBMCs, B-cell-depleted T cells, or T cells were the source of the cDNA or gDNA that made up the material.

The CDR3 contains 15 residues. With 5 bases removed from V and 5 bases from J, the gap between germline ends came to 18 bases. Germline CDR1 is LNHNV and CDR2 is YYDKDF (reference sequence). Per the original methods: Nucleated cell number was recorded as an estimate derived from reference gene primer amplification. Measured with immunoSEQ multiplex PCR; TCRdb has only the in-frame clones, and not every one. The V and J calls and clone size are taken from that table; D and trimming were inferred from the DNA. The table lists 200,000 to 250,000 clones, around 90% of them singletons, with around 1.2% in the top ten.

The sample taken for sequencing was peripheral blood. This rearrangement joins TRBV15 to TRBJ2-5, with a tentative D call TRBD2 (5 bases). The origin of this receptor is a man younger than 45 with acute or convalescent COVID-19. The CDR3 DNA reads TGTGCCACCAGCCCCGCCTCGGGGAGTGGGGAGACCCAGTACTTC. Amino acids: CATSPASGSGETQYF.